This TCR beta chain was found in a study of cytomegalovirus exposure and HLA in healthy donors. Study-level points and caveats: The TCR clusters that emerged in the first cohort tended, a later analysis found, to co-occur in the approximately 110 validation repertoires. For most TCR sequences rarity was the rule, although some public TCRs occurred in many donors.

Repertoires were generated with immunoSEQ multiplex PCR, while TCRdb's copy carries only in-frame clones and drops some. The sample yields 250,000 to 350,000 clones, 85% to 90% seen once. The study drew the donors from its approximately 130-subject validation cohort, separate from the approximately 670-subject first cohort. This clone was detected a few times. Its antigen is currently unknown. The same CDR3 arises from other DNA sequences in this sample as well. CDR3 length equals 13 residues. CDR1 SQVTM and CDR2 ANQGSEA come from the germline V gene. The V gene lost 3 bases and the J gene lost 0 bases, with 9 bases spanning the gap.

Material: PBMCs. This chain links TRBV29-1 with TRBJ2-7; possible D gene TRBD2, 5 bases. The TCR sequence derives from a woman under 30 in good health and CMV-seronegative. This CDR3 reads CSVEGDSSYEQYF. CDR3 nucleotides: TGCAGCGTTGAGGGAGACTCCTCCTACGAGCAGTACTTC.